This T cell receptor beta chain was sequenced during a study of T-cell memory formation after mild COVID-19. Study background: TCR clusters mostly belonged to single donors. Findings and caveats of the study: A second wave expanding day 15 to 37 was CD4+-biased; contracting clones were balanced. A subset of responding clones appeared in pre-infection memory, suggesting cross-reactive memory joined.

Concerning this clonotype: As yet, its antigen is unknown.

Constant-segment primers were used for 5'RACE, and the resulting TCR alpha and TCR beta cDNA libraries carried sample barcodes and UMIs. TCRdb fed the 5' RACE reads into MiXCR, producing one record per CDR3 protein. The data hold hundreds of thousands of distinct CDR3 sequences, with around 21% observed a single time. Germline CDR1 reads DFQATT; CDR2 reads SNEGSKA (reference sequence). The CDR3 sequence is 13 residues long. With 6 bases clipped from V and 6 bases from J, the junction kept 7 bases outside the gene matches. Sequences were obtained from PBMCs or a T cell subset sorted from them (not recorded which). This clonotype was obtained from an adult woman who had mild COVID-19 (a few samples of this study predate the infection). Cell type and time point are not known. The chain recombines TRBV20-1 with TRBJ2-3; 9 nucleotides line up with TRBD1. This chain's CDR3 is CSANWDRADTQYF. CDR3 nucleotide sequence: TGCAGTGCCAACTGGGACAGGGCGGATACGCAGTATTTT.